This T cell receptor beta chain was recovered during a study of T-cell reconstitution after alpha-beta-depleted transplantation in children listed by TCRdb under 2016. Regarding the research as a whole: T-cell immune reconstitution after TCRalphabeta/CD19-depleted allogeneic hematopoietic cell transplantation in children was quantitatively tracked in the study by means of TCR repertoire profiling.

Measured from the cysteine to the phenylalanine, the CDR3 is 16 residues long. Solely the CDR3 DNA is kept, with 48 bases framed from the first base. As encoded in the germline V gene, CDR1 is SGHVS while CDR2 is FNYEAQ. Trimming takes 5 bases from V and 3 bases from J, and the germline ends sit 20 bases apart. Points on this clonotype: It has no known antigen specificity. It has no much larger one-base neighbor in the sample; base qualities were not kept.

Library prep was done by PCR. For sequencing, an Illumina HiSeq 2500 was employed. TCR library preparation used molecular barcoding, with unique molecular identifiers applied to normalize quantification of the TCRbeta repertoire. TCRdb redid the processing of the public reads, applying fastp at Q25 and MiXCR, and retained in-frame beta chains. Entries that share a CDR3 protein sequence are merged under the most common genes and DNA. Recorded for this sample are 200,000 to 250,000 distinct CDR3 sequences; more than 10% of them occurred a single time. 2% to 3% of the sample is taken by the ten largest.

The V and J genes are TRBV7-6 and TRBJ2-7; the best D guess is TRBD1, with 6 bases matching. Source: PBMCs from the stem cell graft donor, taken from the stem cell graft. The source of this sequence is a human donor who donated a stem cell graft to a child with acute lymphoblastic leukemia. The CDR3 loop reads CASSIPTGSTNYEQYF. Here is the DNA: TGTGCCAGCAGCATCCCGACAGGTTCAACGAACTACGAGCAGTACTTC.